These 31 T cell receptor beta chains were all obtained from the same sample, sequenced in a study of cytomegalovirus exposure and HLA in healthy donors. PCR primers comprised 60 Vbeta and 13 Jbeta primers. The method was immunoSEQ multiplex PCR; TCRdb's version includes in-frame clones alone and lacks a portion of them. The table records roughly 160,000 clones, 80% to 90% of them present only once. The sequencing input was PBMCs. These receptor sequences come from a male donor in good health and CMV-seronegative.

The J gene is TRBJ1-1, the V gene TRBV9, with 7 bases that match TRBD1. Germline V gene lookup returns CDR1 SGDLS and CDR2 YYNGEE. V lost 3 bases, J lost 5 bases, and 10 bases stayed unmatched. The CDR3 is 15 amino acids. The DNA of the CDR3 is TGTGCCAGCAGCGCGTATAACAGGGGAAAGACTGAAGCTTTCTTT. Translation gives CASSAYNRGKTEAFF.

There are a few counts of this clone. The genes are TRBV6-5 and TRBJ2-7; D remains unclear. Germline assignment: CDR1 MNHEY and CDR2 SVGAGI. The CDR3 is 14 amino acids. The V end lost 2 bases, the J end lost 1 base, and 9 bases lay between the germline ends. CDR3 coding DNA: TGTGCCAGCAGTTACGAAACAAATTCCTACGAGCAGTACTTC. This encodes CASSYETNSYEQYF.

V and J are TRBV7-7 and TRBJ2-3; D may be TRBD1 (6 bases). Germline V gene lookup returns CDR1 SSHAT and CDR2 FNYEAQ (reference sequence). Trimming removed 4 bases at V and 0 bases at J, with 8 bases between. The CDR3 spans 14 residues. For the CDR3, the DNA is TGTGCCAGCAGCTCCGGACAGAGCACAGATACGCAGTATTTT. Encoded protein: CASSSGQSTDTQYF.

This clone came up once. The J gene is TRBJ1-3, the V gene TRBV6-5; 10 nucleotides match TRBD1. Per the germline V gene, CDR1 is MNHEY and CDR2 is SVGAGI. V dropped 6 bases and J dropped 4; count of bases not matched to a gene: 6. This CDR3 has 15 residues. The CDR3 nucleotides are TGTGCCAGCAGCACCGACAGGGGGCCCGGAAACACCATATATTTT. Its translation is CASSTDRGPGNTIYF.

The V and J genes are TRBV28 and TRBJ2-5; 8 nucleotides align to TRBD1. CDR3 length equals 13 residues. Germline CDR1 and CDR2: MDHEN and SYDVKM. Unmatched junction bases numbered 3, after V lost 6 bases and J lost 3 bases. CDR3 in amino acids: CASRLDREETQYF. The CDR3 DNA reads TGTGCCAGCAGGTTGGACAGGGAAGAGACCCAGTACTTC.

This clone was counted a single time. The chain links TRBV21-1 to TRBJ2-7; the table's D call, TRBD1, has no DNA check behind it. TRBV21-1 is given as a pseudogene. There are 17 residues in the CDR3. This CDR3 reads CASSKKATRDTAYEQYF. In nucleotides, the CDR3 is TGTGCCAGCAGCAAAAAAGCTACCAGGGACACCGCCTACGAGCAGTACTTC.

The rearrangement links TRBV29-1 to TRBJ2-1; D is uncertain. This CDR3 is 13 amino acids long. Germline CDR1 SQVTM, CDR2 ANQGSEA. Trimming pared 6 bases from V and 3 bases from J, leaving 12 bases between. CDR3 in DNA: TGCAGCGTCTCACAAGAGGTCTACAATGAGCAGTTCTTC. This encodes CSVSQEVYNEQFF.

The V call is TRBV4-3, the J call TRBJ2-1, with TRBD2 identical over 9 bases. Germline trimming cut 0 bases from V and 5 bases from J; bases unmatched to any gene: 11. CDR3 length: 18 residues. The germline V gene has CDR1 LGHNA and CDR2 YSLEER. Written as DNA, the CDR3 is TGCGCCAGCAGCCAAGATAATGCGGGAGGGCCTCTTGACAATGAGCAGTTCTTC. Residues: CASSQDNAGGPLDNEQFF.

The chain links TRBV5-1 to TRBJ2-7, with D maybe TRBD2 (5 bases). Trimming took 6 bases from V and 2 from J, leaving 12 bases between them. Per the germline V gene, CDR1 is SGHRS and CDR2 is YFSETQ. This CDR3 has 13 residues. CDR3 in amino acids: CASTLEGTYEQYF. The CDR3 region has the DNA TGCGCCAGCACCCTTGAGGGTACCTACGAGCAGTACTTC.

The CDR3 here is CASSLRHADKKLFF. CDR3 nucleotides: TGTGCCAGCAGTTTAAGACACGCGGACAAAAAACTGTTTTTT. This chain joins TRBV28 and TRBJ1-4, with a tentative D call TRBD1 (5 bases). Germline V gene sequence: CDR1 MDHEN, CDR2 SYDVKM. Trimming removed 2 bases at V and 9 bases at J, with 13 bases between. This CDR3 is 14 amino acids long.

The rearrangement links TRBV6-1 to TRBJ2-7; TRBD2 agrees at 15 bases. J gave up 5 bases and V 0 bases, and 8 bases lay outside the gene matches. The germline V gene encodes CDR1 MNHNS and CDR2 SASEGT. The length of the CDR3 is 18 residues. The chain's CDR3 is CASSEAGLAGGPRNEQYF. CDR3 coding DNA: TGTGCCAGCAGTGAAGCTGGACTAGCGGGAGGGCCGAGAAACGAGCAGTACTTC.

The chain recombines TRBV29-1 with TRBJ2-1; 8 positions match TRBD2. There are 13 residues in the CDR3. The J segment lost 5 bases and the V segment lost 0 bases, leaving 0 bases of the junction unmatched. Germline CDR1 and CDR2: SQVTM and ANQGSEA. CDR3 loop: CSVEDGGDNEQFF. In DNA form, the CDR3 reads TGCAGCGTTGAAGACGGGGGGGACAATGAGCAGTTCTTC.

The chain employs TRBV18 and TRBJ1-2, with TRBD1 as a possible D gene (5 bases). The CDR3 has 15 residues. Germline-derived CDR1 and CDR2 are KGHSH and LQKENI. V lost 1 base, J lost 1 base, and 10 bases lay in between. CDR3 sequence reads: CASSPLSDSNYGYTF. The CDR3 DNA follows: TGTGCCAGCTCACCACTTAGTGACAGTAACTATGGCTACACCTTC.

J is TRBJ2-7 and V is TRBV6-6; tentative D call: TRBD1 (5 bases). This CDR3 spans 13 amino acids. Germline CDR1 is MNHNY and CDR2 is SVGAGI (reference sequence). V gave up 7 bases and J gave up 0 bases, with 10 bases separating them. For the CDR3, the DNA is TGTGCCAGCAAGGAGACAGCCTCCTACGAGCAGTACTTC. It translates to CASKETASYEQYF.

The chain couples TRBV15 to TRBJ2-2, with 9 positions matching TRBD2. Trimming took 5 bases from V and 2 from J; bases not matched to a gene: 6. Germline V CDR1 and CDR2: LNHNV, YYDKDF (reference sequence). CDR3 size: 16 residues. The CDR3 loop reads CATSSPSGTNTGELFF. CDR3 DNA: TGTGCCACCAGCTCCCCTAGCGGGACCAACACCGGGGAGCTGTTTTTT. Based on the CDR3 plus reference TRBV15 and TRBJ2-2, the full variable domain is DAMVIQNPRYQVTQFGKPVTLSCSQTLNHNVMYWYQQKSSQAPKLLFHYYDKDFNNEADTPDNFQSRRPNTSFCFLDIRSPGLGDTAMYLCATSSPSGTNTGELFFGEGSRLTVL.

The V gene is TRBV11-2, the J gene TRBJ2-7; 10 bases line up with TRBD1. Looked up from germline, CDR1 is SGHAT and CDR2 is FQNNGV. Trimming removed 5 bases from V and 4 bases from J; junction bases left unmatched: 8. This CDR3 is built from 15 residues. CDR3 nucleotide sequence: TGTGCCAGCAGCGTGGGACAGGGGAGGGGTTACGAGCAGTACTTC. This gives the protein CASSVGQGRGYEQYF.

The chain links TRBV7-2 to TRBJ2-1; tentatively, D is TRBD2 (5 bases). The CDR3 has 13 amino acids. Looked up from germline, CDR1 is SGHTA and CDR2 is FQGNSA. With 2 bases removed from V and 6 bases from J, the gap between germline ends came to 8 bases. CDR3 DNA: TGTGCCAGCAGCTTACTCCGGGGCAATGAGCAGTTCTTC. It yields the protein CASSLLRGNEQFF.

The chain uses TRBV4-3 and TRBJ1-2; tentatively, D is TRBD1 (5 bases). Trimming cost V 0 bases and J 7 bases, with 18 bases left between them. The CDR3 covers 16 residues. Looked up from germline, CDR1 is LGHNA and CDR2 is YSLEER. The CDR3 spells CASSQDASPRGVGYTF. CDR3 coding DNA: TGCGCCAGCAGCCAAGATGCGTCGCCTCGGGGGGTTGGCTACACCTTC.

This chain connects TRBV14 to TRBJ2-5; D not resolved. This CDR3 contains 13 residues. Trimming took off 2 bases at V and 1 base at J, with 5 bases between the two ends. Germline V gives CDR1 SGHDN, CDR2 FVKESK. This CDR3 is CASSQQFQETQYF. Written as DNA, the CDR3 is TGTGCCAGCAGCCAACAATTCCAAGAGACCCAGTACTTC.

The rearrangement uses TRBV10-3 and TRBJ2-7; 12 bases match TRBD2. Germline V gene lookup returns CDR1 ENHRY and CDR2 SYGVKD. CDR3 length equals 17 residues. The trim removed 3 bases at V and 2 bases at J, leaving 8 bases unmatched. This CDR3 is CAISDPGLAGSAYEQYF. CDR3 coding DNA: TGTGCCATCAGTGACCCGGGACTAGCGGGTTCAGCCTACGAGCAGTACTTC.

CDR3 protein: CASSLIPSQGTEAFF. Written as DNA, the CDR3 is TGTGCCAGCAGCTTAATACCTTCGCAGGGGACTGAAGCTTTCTTT. The chain joins TRBV7-8 to TRBJ1-1; the D gene is possibly TRBD1 (6 bases). Trimming cost V 2 bases and J 5 bases, with 15 bases left between them. Germline lookup yields CDR1 SGHVS and CDR2 FQNEAQ. This CDR3 is built from 15 residues.

The rearrangement links TRBV9 to TRBJ2-5, with 9 bases fitting TRBD1. Germline assignment: CDR1 SGDLS and CDR2 YYNGEE. The CDR3 has 14 amino acids. Trimming took 4 bases from V and 1 from J; bases not matched to a gene: 2. The CDR3 reads CASSQGQGQETQYF. DNA for the CDR3: TGTGCCAGCAGCCAGGGACAGGGCCAAGAGACCCAGTACTTC. Supplemented by reference TRBV9 and TRBJ2-5, the full variable domain reads DSGVTQTPKHLITATGQRVTLRCSPRSGDLSVYWYQQSLDQGLQFLIQYYNGEERAKGNILERFSAQQFPDLHSELNLSSLELGDSALYFCASSQGQGQETQYFGPGTRLLVL.

J is TRBJ2-7 and V is TRBV10-3, with D hard to call. CDR1 ENHRY and CDR2 SYGVKD come from the germline V gene. The CDR3 runs 12 residues. V shed 3 bases and J shed 6 bases, with 9 bases lying between them. The CDR3 sequence: CAISDGELEQYF. The CDR3 DNA sequence: TGTGCCATCAGTGATGGAGAGCTCGAGCAGTACTTC.

This CDR3 is CASSELGLQSEQFF. DNA of the CDR3: TGTGCCAGCAGTGAACTTGGACTGCAGAGCGAGCAGTTCTTC. The chain has TRBV25-1 and TRBJ2-1, with a possible D match to TRBD2 (5 bases). V lost 2 bases, J lost 10 bases, and 15 bases lay in between. Germline V CDR1 and CDR2: MGHDK, SYGVNS. The CDR3 sequence is 14 residues long.

The chain links TRBV2 to TRBJ1-2; D possibly corresponds to TRBD1 (5 bases). This CDR3 comprises 14 residues. Germline V gene data show CDR1 as SNHLY and CDR2 as FYNNEI. The germline V and J ends were trimmed by 3 bases and 4 bases, with 12 bases remaining between them. For the CDR3, the DNA is TGTGCCAGCAGTGACTCCCCAGGGATCTATGGCTACACCTTC. As protein: CASSDSPGIYGYTF.

The chain joins TRBV11-1 to TRBJ2-6; D possibly corresponds to TRBD1 (5 bases). CDR1 is SGHAT, CDR2 FQDESV, per germline (reference sequence). The CDR3 runs 15 residues. Trimming stripped 6 bases from V and 4 bases from J, with 13 bases between. The CDR3 sequence: CASSWKGFGANVLTF. CDR3 nucleotide sequence: TGTGCCAGCAGTTGGAAGGGGTTCGGGGCCAACGTCCTGACTTTC.

The chain employs TRBV30 and TRBJ1-2, with 10 bases identical to TRBD1. Germline V lookup: CDR1 GTSNPN, CDR2 SVGIG (reference sequence). Trimming at V came to 0 bases and at J to 5 bases, leaving 3 bases not matched to a gene. This CDR3 spans 14 amino acids. The CDR3 protein is CAWSVGDRGYGYTF. The CDR3 region has the DNA TGTGCCTGGAGTGTAGGGGACAGGGGATATGGCTACACCTTC.

The chain carries TRBV2 and TRBJ1-5, with TRBD1 matching over 10 bases. CDR3 length equals 15 residues. J gave up 4 bases and V 6 bases, and 6 bases lay outside the gene matches. Germline V gene data show CDR1 as SNHLY and CDR2 as FYNNEI. The CDR3 coding sequence is TGTGCCAGCAGGCTGACAGGGGGCGGGAATCAGCCCCAGCATTTT. Protein: CASRLTGGGNQPQHF.

This clone has just one count. V is TRBV30 and J is TRBJ1-3, with D unresolved. Germline CDR1 is GTSNPN and CDR2 is SVGIG (reference sequence). V lost 8 bases, J lost 2 bases, and 19 bases lay in between. The CDR3 consists of 15 residues. CDR3 protein: CAGGLSATAGNTIYF. The CDR3 DNA sequence: TGTGCCGGAGGGTTAAGTGCGACTGCTGGAAACACCATATATTTT.

V usage is TRBV7-9 and J usage is TRBJ2-1, with D perhaps TRBD2 (6 bases). Germline assignment: CDR1 SEHNR and CDR2 FQNEAQ (reference sequence). The CDR3 covers 17 residues. V was cut by 5 bases and J by 7 bases, with 24 bases left in between. The CDR3 reads CASSPSFVGGALNEQFF. The CDR3 bases are TGTGCCAGCAGCCCATCCTTCGTGGGAGGTGCCTTGAATGAGCAGTTCTTC.

The genes are TRBV5-8 and TRBJ2-3, with 7 bases that match TRBD2. The CDR3 runs to 15 residues. From germline, CDR1 is SGHTS and CDR2 YDEGEE. Losses at the gene ends were 0 bases for V and 4 bases for J; bases not matched to a gene: 5. The CDR3 DNA follows: TGTGCCAGCAGCTTGGTTGCGGGAGTACCAGATACGCAGTATTTT. Translated, it gives CASSLVAGVPDTQYF.